The rows below give T cell receptor beta chains drawn from one sample of a study of blood T cell repertoires in COVID-19. TCRdb keeps only in-frame clones here, not all; method: immunoSEQ multiplex PCR. There are fewer than 500,000 clones in the sample; 75% to 90% occur only once, and approximately 1.5% lies in the top ten. The specimen sequenced was peripheral blood. The receptors here all came from a woman under 40 with active or convalescent COVID-19. CDR3s include the opening cysteine and the closing phenylalanine or tryptophan. The order of the fields is J gene, D gene, V gene, CDR3 DNA, CDR3 protein. D genes are given only for firm matches.

TRBJ1-2 - TRBV6-4 TGTGCCAGCAGTGAGTCAGGCCTCGAGGGCTACACCTTC CASSESGLEGYTF
TRBJ1-1 - TRBV7-9 TGTGCCAGCAGTTATATCGGTCCCACGGGGGCTTTCTTT CASSYIGPTGAFF
TRBJ1-2 - TRBV25-1 TGTGCCAGCAGCAGCGGGGGTGTCGGTGGCTACACCTTC CASSSGGVGGYTF
TRBJ2-7 TRBD1 TRBV5-1 TGCGCCAGCAGCTTGGCCTCAGGGTCGGGACAGGGGGTTTACGAGCAGTACTTC CASSLASGSGQGVYEQYF
TRBJ1-6 - TRBV19 TGTGCCAGTACCCCAGGAAGTTCACCCCTCCACTTT CASTPGSSPLHF
TRBJ2-3 TRBD2 TRBV3-1/TRBV3-2 TGTGCCAGCAGTAGCGGGACTATCAGCACAGATACGCAGTATTTT CASSSGTISTDTQYF
TRBJ2-2 TRBD1 TRBV5-6 TGTGCCAGCAGCTCGAAGGGGGCAAGCGGCGGGGAGCTGTTTTTT CASSSKGASGGELFF
TRBJ2-3 - TRBV29-1 TGCAGCGTTGAAGATCGCGTCAGGTCCACAGATACGCAGTATTTT CSVEDRVRSTDTQYF
TRBJ1-3 TRBD1 TRBV5-1 TGCGCCAGCAGCTTGGAAGGGGGCAACACCATATATTTT CASSLEGGNTIYF
TRBJ2-3 - TRBV7-9 TGTGCCAGCAGCTTTGGCCGCACAGATACGCAGTATTTT CASSFGRTDTQYF
TRBJ1-1 TRBD1 TRBV10-3 TGTGCCATCAGTGAGTCGGCATTTAGGACAGGAGGCACTGAAGCTTTCTTT CAISESAFRTGGTEAFF
TRBJ2-5 TRBD2 TRBV2 TGTGCCAGCAGTGAAAGGGGGACTAGCGGGAAAGAGACCCAGTACTTC CASSERGTSGKETQYF